The present TCR beta chain was sequenced within a study of blood T cell repertoires in COVID-19. Across the study: Samples representing acute and convalescent COVID-19 were sourced from the United States, Italy and Spain. From T cells, B-cell-depleted T cells, or PBMCs came the material, which was cDNA or gDNA.

This clone was detected only once. Profiled with immunoSEQ multiplex PCR; TCRdb holds only in-frame clones, not every one. The sample has around 130,000 clones, about 88% seen once. During active infection, Seattle patients enrolled and were then monitored through disease. This TCR was recovered from a man between 60 and 75 years old with COVID-19, enrolled during active disease. The sample consisted of peripheral blood.

CDR3 nucleotide sequence: TGTGCCAGCAGCCCGGACCCGGGACTAGGTGTGACAGATACGCAGTATTTT. Translation gives CASSPDPGLGVTDTQYF. The rearrangement joins TRBV3-1 (or the pseudogene TRBV3-2) to TRBJ2-3, with 8 nucleotides matching TRBD2. With 4 bases clipped from V and 3 bases from J, the junction kept 12 bases outside the gene matches. This CDR3 region has 17 residues. Germline V gene sequence: CDR1 LGHDT, CDR2 YNNKEL (reference sequence).